These 12 T cell receptor beta chains were all obtained from the same sample, sequenced in a study of T cell clonality in common variable immunodeficiency. Study conclusions and caveats: Common variable immunodeficiency TCR beta sequences reportedly had fewer deletions and N-nucleotide insertions.

Assay: immunoSEQ multiplex PCR; the TCRdb copy retains only in-frame clones and omits some. Sampling found more than 20,000 clones, none seen once. Their antigens remain unidentified. Sample: peripheral blood mononuclear cells. Receptor source: a human donor with common variable immunodeficiency.

The sample holds many counts of this clone. The read is 3 residues too short to cover the CDR3 end, so that end is filled in from the germline J gene. V is TRBV20-1 and J is TRBJ2-5; 11 nucleotides align to TRBD2. After removal of 6 bases from V and 4 bases from J, the junction contained 7 bases not matched to a gene. CDR3 length equals 14 residues. The germline CDR1 and CDR2 sequences are DFQATT and SNEGSKA (reference sequence). The CDR3: CSAPGTSGGETQYF. CDR3 DNA, as far as it was read: TGCAGTGCACCCGGGACTAGCGGCGGAGAGACC.

A remark on this clone: From the germline J gene comes the end of the CDR3, since the read stops 3 residues before it. The chain uses TRBV6-2 or TRBV6-3 and TRBJ2-3; D gene uncertain. V lost 4 bases and J 2 bases, leaving 7 bases between the germline ends. Germline CDR1 is MNHEY and CDR2 is SVGEGT. The CDR3 has 13 amino acids. Here the CDR3 reads CASSWLYTDTQYF. The part of the CDR3 DNA that was read is TGTGCCAGCAGTTGGCTGTACACAGATACG.

In its sample, this clone was seen many times. Other DNA sequences from this sample encode an identical CDR3 as well. The covered CDR3 bases are TGTGCCAGCAGTGAAGGTGGACAGGGTATGGAAAAA. This codes for CASSEGGQGMEK. The entire CDR3 protein reads CASSEGGQGMEKLFF. This sequence joins TRBV6-1 and TRBJ1-4; 8 bases are a match to TRBD1. The CDR3 end lies 3 residues beyond the end of the read and is filled in from the germline J gene. CDR3 length: 15 residues. Germline V gene lookup returns CDR1 MNHNS and CDR2 SASEGT. The junction had 6 bases not matched to a gene; V was cut back by 1 base and J by 8 bases.

This clone appeared many times. The CDR3 extends 3 residues past the end of the read, so its final part is completed from the germline J gene. The chain carries TRBV10-3 and TRBJ2-5, with a tentative D call TRBD2 (7 bases). Germline V lookup: CDR1 ENHRY, CDR2 SYGVKD. V dropped 0 bases and J dropped 1 base, with 9 bases sitting between them. There are 15 residues in the CDR3. Partial CDR3 DNA: TGTGCCATCAGTGAGTCTCGGGGGGCCCAAGAGACC. It specifies CAISESRGAQET. The full CDR3 protein reads CAISESRGAQETQYF.

There are many counts of this clone. With the read ending 3 residues before the CDR3 end, the germline J gene is used to fill in that end. V and J are TRBV6-1 and TRBJ2-1; D is perhaps TRBD1 (6 bases). Germline assignment: CDR1 MNHNS and CDR2 SASEGT. The V gene lost 0 bases and the J gene lost 8 bases, with 17 bases spanning the gap. The CDR3 contains 16 residues. Here the CDR3 reads CASSEARRGELDEQFF. The part of the CDR3 DNA that was read is TGTGCCAGCAGTGAAGCGCGCAGGGGCGAATTGGATGAG.

This clone has more than one count but fewer than ten. The read stops 3 residues short of the end of the CDR3; the missing end is completed from the germline J gene. V is TRBV7-9 and J is TRBJ2-7; a possible D gene is TRBD1 (6 bases). V shed 5 bases and J shed 6 bases, with 11 bases lying between them. The CDR3 length is 12 residues. CDR1 and CDR2 (germline): SEHNR, FQNEAQ (reference sequence). CDR3: CASSRQVGEQYF. CDR3 DNA, as far as it was read: TGTGCCAGCAGCCGACAGGTCGGCGAG.

By its share, this clone is medium-sized. Sequencing ends 3 residues short of the CDR3 end; the germline J gene provides the rest. The chain links TRBV5-1 to TRBJ2-5; 10 bases match TRBD1. Germline V lookup: CDR1 SGHRS, CDR2 YFSETQ. The CDR3 is 15 residues long. After removal of 2 bases from V and 5 bases from J, the junction contained 6 bases not matched to a gene. CDR3: CASSFRQGASETQYF. The part of the CDR3 DNA that was read is TGCGCCAGCAGCTTCCGACAGGGGGCGTCGGAGACC.

Many counts were recorded for this clone. This chain's CDR3 is CASSLPTGGREKLFF. CDR3 DNA, as far as it was read: TGTGCCAGCAGCTTACCGACAGGGGGCAGGGAAAAA. The chain is built from TRBV7-2 and TRBJ1-4; TRBD1 agrees at 10 bases. The read is 3 residues too short to cover the CDR3 end, so that end is filled in from the germline J gene. CDR1 is SGHTA, CDR2 FQGNSA, per germline. V was pared by 2 bases and J by 8 bases, with 5 bases of the junction left unmatched. The CDR3 contains 15 residues.

As concerns this clone: The read is 3 residues too short to cover the CDR3 end, so that end is filled in from the germline J gene. J is TRBJ1-2 and V is TRBV2, with D uncertain. The germline V and J ends were trimmed by 5 bases and 2 bases, with 12 bases remaining between them. Per germline, CDR1 SNHLY and CDR2 FYNNEI. CDR3 length equals 14 residues. CDR3 protein: CASSLLQANYGYTF. CDR3 DNA (partial): TGTGCCAGCAGTCTCCTTCAGGCGAACTATGGC.

This clone showed up many times. Sequencing ends 3 residues short of the CDR3 end; the germline J gene provides the rest. The J gene is TRBJ2-7, the V gene TRBV30, with 8 bases aligning to TRBD1. The germline V gene encodes CDR1 GTSNPN and CDR2 SVGIG (reference sequence). CDR3 length equals 15 residues. Trimming cost V 5 bases and J 0 bases; bases outside gene matches: 9. CDR3: CAWRSDRGFSYEQYF. The CDR3 DNA, read in part, is TGTGCCTGGCGATCCGACAGGGGTTTCTCCTACGAG.

Many counts were recorded for this clone. Read sequence stops 3 residues before the CDR3 end, and the germline J gene provides the missing end. J is TRBJ1-1 and V is TRBV7-9; the D is unclear. With 7 bases removed from V and 1 base from J, the gap between germline ends came to 10 bases. This CDR3 is built from 13 residues. Germline-derived CDR1 and CDR2 are SEHNR and FQNEAQ (reference sequence). The sequenced CDR3 bases are TGTGCCAGCAATTCCATCGGGAACACTGAA. Translating it yields CASNSIGNTE. The entire CDR3 protein is CASNSIGNTEAFF.

This clone was found many times. The CDR3 reads CASSQWIDRPNTEAFF. The DNA read from the CDR3 is TGCGCCAGCAGTCAATGGATTGACAGGCCGAACACTGAA. J is TRBJ1-1 and V is TRBV23-1; a possible D gene is TRBD1 (6 bases). The sequence runs out 3 residues before the end of the CDR3; the remainder is reconstructed from the germline J gene. TRBV23-1 is recorded as an ORF, its role being uncertain. The V end lost 1 base, the J end lost 1 base, and 13 bases lay between the germline ends. This CDR3 is 16 amino acids long.